The sequence of this TCR beta chain was determined in a study of blood T cell repertoires in COVID-19. Study overall: There were acute and convalescent COVID-19 samples, and they came from the United States, Italy and Spain.

How the authors handled the data: How many nucleated cells were present was estimated from reference gene primer amplification. Sequencing was performed with immunoSEQ multiplex PCR; in TCRdb, only in-frame clones are kept and a portion is missing. The V and J calls and clone size are taken from that table; D and trimming were inferred from the DNA. The repertoire consists of 190,000 or so clones, with approximately 85% occurring once and the leading ten covering around 9.8%. V was pared by 4 bases and J by 7 bases, with 4 bases of the junction left unmatched. Germline V gene lookup returns CDR1 SGHTA and CDR2 FQGNSA. The CDR3 contains 14 residues.

Source material: peripheral blood. The source is a woman older than 75 with acute or convalescent COVID-19. This rearrangement joins TRBV7-2 to TRBJ1-4, with 9 nucleotides matching TRBD1. CDR3 bases: TGTGCCAGCAGCTGGACAGGGGATAGTGAAAAACTGTTTTTT. Its translation: CASSWTGDSEKLFF.